Listed below are T cell receptor beta chains from one sample, sequenced in a study of cytotoxic CD8 clonotypes in ibrutinib-treated CLL. The method was immunoSEQ multiplex PCR; TCRdb's version includes in-frame clones alone and lacks a portion of them. The sample carries approximately 320,000 clones, roughly 67% recorded once. Sequenced material: PBMCs, taken after 36 months of ibrutinib treatment. Receptors were obtained from a human donor with chronic lymphocytic leukemia. Each CDR3 is given with its conserved first and last residue. The D gene is left open where the match is weak. A row's size may be missing; if present it is once, few, many or a size class.

clone size	D gene	V gene	J gene	CDR3 protein	CDR3 DNA
.	.	TRBV4-1	TRBJ1-1	CASSQGVGTEAFF	TGCGCCAGCAGCCAGGGGGTAGGGACTGAAGCTTTCTTT
once	TRBD2	TRBV9	TRBJ2-5	CASSVGGLSQETQYF	TGTGCCAGCAGCGTAGGGGGACTATCACAAGAGACCCAGTACTTC
.	.	TRBV7-6	TRBJ2-6	CASSLAGGWRHSSGANVLTF	TGTGCCAGCAGCTTAGCTGGGGGTTGGCGGCATAGCTCTGGGGCCAACGTCCTGACTTTC
.	.	TRBV29-1	TRBJ2-3	CSVPLGAGTDTQYF	TGCAGCGTTCCCCTCGGGGCGGGCACAGATACGCAGTATTTT
.	.	TRBV5-4	TRBJ2-5	CASSLWPGQETQYF	TGTGCCAGCAGCTTGTGGCCAGGGCAAGAGACCCAGTACTTC
.	.	TRBV6-5	TRBJ2-5	CASSWATYQETQYF	TGTGCCAGCAGTTGGGCAACGTACCAAGAGACCCAGTACTTC
.	TRBD1	TRBV5-1	TRBJ2-2	CASSRDRAPGELFF	TGCGCCAGCAGCCGGGACAGGGCACCCGGGGAGCTGTTTTTT
.	TRBD1	TRBV19	TRBJ2-7	CASRAGTGFYEQYF	TGTGCCAGTAGAGCCGGGACAGGGTTCTACGAGCAGTACTTC
.	.	TRBV9	TRBJ1-3	CASSVVPWDTIYF	TGTGCCAGCAGCGTAGTCCCCTGGGACACCATATATTTT
.	.	TRBV28	TRBJ2-7	CASRDIYEQYF	TGTGCCAGCAGGGATATCTACGAGCAGTACTTC
.	TRBD1	TRBV2	TRBJ2-5	CASTHGQGAETQYF	TGTGCCAGCACCCACGGGCAGGGGGCGGAGACCCAGTACTTC
.	.	TRBV14	TRBJ2-5	CASSARPPLKETQYF	TGTGCCAGCAGCGCAAGACCCCCCCTCAAGGAGACCCAGTACTTC
.	.	TRBV5-1	TRBJ2-3	CASSLEALGHLTDTQYF	TGCGCCAGCAGCTTGGAAGCCCTGGGACACCTCACAGATACGCAGTATTTT
.	TRBD1	TRBV28	TRBJ2-3	CASSFQGQSTDTQYF	TGTGCCAGCAGTTTCCAGGGACAGTCCACAGATACGCAGTATTTT
.	.	TRBV2	TRBJ2-6	CAIQGTSASGANVLTF	TGTGCCATCCAGGGTACAAGCGCCTCTGGGGCCAACGTCCTGACTTTC
.	.	TRBV7-2	TRBJ1-4	CASSLGQSTNEKLFF	TGTGCCAGCAGCTTAGGACAGTCAACTAATGAAAAACTGTTTTTT
.	.	TRBV7-8	TRBJ1-1	CASSLSGAEAFF	TGTGCCAGCAGCTTATCTGGGGCTGAAGCTTTCTTT
.	.	TRBV25-1	TRBJ2-1	CASSEGMGEQFF	TGTGCCAGCAGTGAAGGCATGGGTGAGCAGTTCTTC
.	.	TRBV29-1	TRBJ1-3	CSVEAGGDTIYF	TGCAGCGTTGAAGCAGGTGGGGACACCATATATTTT
.	.	TRBV7-9	TRBJ1-4	CASSLATGKLFF	TGTGCCAGCAGCTTAGCGACGGGGAAACTGTTTTTT
.	.	TRBV6-5	TRBJ2-2	CASKGWGGTGELFF	TGTGCCAGCAAGGGCTGGGGAGGCACCGGGGAGCTGTTTTTT
.	.	TRBV6-1	TRBJ1-2	CASTKTANYGYTF	TGTGCCAGCACCAAGACAGCTAACTATGGCTACACCTTC
few	.	TRBV18	TRBJ2-1	CASSPTGQSSYNEQFF	TGTGCCAGCTCACCAACAGGACAGAGCTCCTACAATGAGCAGTTCTTC
.	.	TRBV5-1	TRBJ2-1	CASSLGWSDNNEQFF	TGCGCCAGCAGCTTGGGTTGGTCGGATAACAATGAGCAGTTCTTC
.	TRBD2	TRBV5-1	TRBJ2-3	CASSPAGVDTQYF	TGCGCCAGCAGCCCGGCGGGGGTAGATACGCAGTATTTT
.	.	TRBV7-9	TRBJ2-7	CASSLARVGDIRTYEQYF	TGTGCCAGCAGCTTAGCCAGGGTTGGGGACATACGAACCTACGAGCAGTACTTC
.	.	TRBV15	TRBJ2-3	CATSRERGATDTQYF	TGTGCCACCAGCAGAGAGAGGGGGGCCACAGATACGCAGTATTTT
few	TRBD1	TRBV9	TRBJ2-2	CASSGQGASTGELFF	TGTGCCAGCAGCGGACAGGGGGCGAGCACCGGGGAGCTGTTTTTT
once	.	TRBV5-1	TRBJ2-3	CASSISGPRTDTQYF	TGCGCCAGCAGCATTTCCGGGCCCCGCACAGATACGCAGTATTTT
few	.	TRBV13	TRBJ2-2	CASSSPGQPNTGELFF	TGTGCCAGCAGCTCCCCCGGACAGCCGAACACCGGGGAGCTGTTTTTT
.	.	TRBV7-6	TRBJ2-3	CASSLGPSKGDTQYF	TGTGCCAGCAGCCTGGGACCCAGCAAAGGAGATACGCAGTATTTT
many	.	TRBV7-9	TRBJ1-1	CASSGGGKKDTEAFF	TGTGCCAGCAGTGGTGGGGGGAAGAAGGACACTGAAGCTTTCTTT
.	.	TRBV6-5	TRBJ1-1	CASSYSPGANTEAFF	TGTGCCAGCAGTTACTCACCAGGGGCGAACACTGAAGCTTTCTTT
.	.	TRBV9	TRBJ2-2	CASSVVSGGGTGELFF	TGTGCCAGCAGCGTAGTTAGCGGAGGGGGCACCGGGGAGCTGTTTTTT
.	.	TRBV5-1	TRBJ1-1	CASSPRSVNTEAFF	TGCGCCAGCAGCCCCCGCTCGGTCAACACTGAAGCTTTCTTT
.	TRBD2	TRBV5-4	TRBJ2-3	CASSLGVAGGPRSQYF	TGTGCCAGCAGCTTGGGGGTAGCGGGGGGACCTCGGTCGCAGTATTTT
once	.	TRBV7-8	TRBJ1-4	CASSLRVKGGVEKLFF	TGTGCCAGCAGCTTAAGGGTGAAGGGTGGTGTCGAAAAACTGTTTTTT
.	TRBD2	TRBV7-9	TRBJ2-1	CASTLAGYEQFF	TGTGCCAGCACACTAGCGGGGTATGAGCAGTTCTTC
.	.	TRBV27	TRBJ1-5	CASSLSFGFNQPQHF	TGTGCCAGCAGTTTATCCTTCGGTTTCAATCAGCCCCAGCATTTT
.	TRBD1	TRBV29-1	TRBJ1-2	CSVLGQGYGYTF	TGCAGCGTTCTGGGACAGGGCTATGGCTACACCTTC
.	.	TRBV7-2	TRBJ2-1	CASSHPGLKGYNEQFF	TGTGCCAGCAGCCATCCGGGACTCAAAGGCTACAATGAGCAGTTCTTC